Sequencing of this T cell receptor beta chain was carried out in a study of Graves' ophthalmopathy and Graves' hyperthyroidism (dated by TCRdb to between 2017 and 2018). Notes on the research overall: Peripheral blood was collected before any treatment was given, at the time of initial diagnosis. To explore V-J signatures that distinguish ophthalmopathy from hyperthyroidism, a discovery set of about a hundred patients was enrolled, made up of 40 to 45 with ophthalmopathy and under 65 with stable hyperthyroidism. T-cell repertoires of thyroid tissue and blood were compared in five or six hyperthyroidism patients. The independent validation cohort included roughly 19 hyperthyroidism patients plus 17 patients who later progressed from hyperthyroidism to ophthalmopathy. Following sample collection, hyperthyroidism patients were given methimazole at a starting dose of 30 mg daily, and ophthalmopathy patients were given high-dose intravenous methylprednisolone. The approximately 95 discovery patients were divided at random into training and test sets in a 7:3 ratio. To tell Graves' ophthalmopathy apart from Graves' hyperthyroidism, and to predict which patients would progress to ophthalmopathy, the study relied on TCR beta repertoire signatures. In total, some 130 blood samples were TCR-sequenced: under 45 ophthalmopathy, some 75 hyperthyroidism and some 17 hyperthyroidism-to-ophthalmopathy patients.

For repertoire sequencing, TCR beta CDR3 regions were amplified from RNA transcripts. A first-round RT-PCR used HTBI primers with the Qiagen OneStep RT-PCR kit, followed by a second-round multiplex PCR, size selection and purification. Sequencing of the libraries was carried out on an Illumina HiSeq2000 in paired-end mode with 100 bp reads. The study's own analysis went as follows. SOAPnuke was used to process the reads, throwing out any read that had adapters, had uncalled bases, had a mean Phred below 15, or lacked an exact constant-primer or identifier match. COPE v1.2.5 was used to merge the high-quality paired reads. Each unique nucleotide sequence was treated as a clonotype, and MiTCR v1.1 was used to align the clonotypes to the IMGT TRB V, D and J references. The analysis was limited to V-J combinations with a frequency above 0.0001, which together covered around 99% of the repertoires. For each V-J combination, a TCR clonal expansion and chaos score was defined as the ratio of F50 clonal expansion to chaos observed in the TCRdist matrix. Features were reduced by Welch's t-statistics and random forest to approximately 12 V-J combinations, which fed a naive Bayes classifier. The Morisita-Horn index was used to measure how similar the thyroid and blood repertoires were. TCRdb reworked the public reads: Q25 trimming with fastp, MiXCR clone assembly, productive beta chains retained. Entries are consolidated by CDR3 protein sequence, retaining the most common genes and DNA. The V and J calls come from TCRdb's annotation, not from the publication. The sample table records roughly 500,000 distinct CDR3 sequences; around 15% of these occur just once. The ten largest clones add up to approximately 9.8% of the sample.

In the germline V gene, CDR1 corresponds to MGHRA and CDR2 to YSYEKL. V loses 1 base, J loses 2 bases, and the germline ends lie 9 bases apart. The CDR3 contains 14 residues, cysteine and phenylalanine counted. Just the 42-base CDR3 DNA is kept, in frame starting at base 1. Paper-wide results and their limitations: In cross-validation, the 13-signature model distinguished ophthalmopathy from stable hyperthyroidism with more than 85% sensitivity and over 81% specificity, while in the test set the corresponding values were roughly 80% and 75%. Sample size was not predetermined statistically, and investigators were not blinded to group allocation. Most expanded thyroid clonotypes with a frequency above 0.001 also appeared in blood, which suggests that blood repertoires may reflect the immune response in the thyroid. In validation, the model predicted ophthalmopathy progression with 55% to 71% sensitivity and around 72% specificity; some 13 predicted patients were CT-confirmed with GO in a median of around 6 months.

The ophthalmopathy patients had moderately to severely active disease, with a Clinical Activity Score of 3 or higher, a NOSPECS grade of 4 or higher, and a disease duration of less than 3 months. Patients with other autoimmune diseases, uncontrolled infections, pregnancy or lactation were excluded. Clinical symptoms, serum thyroxine, TRAb, thyroid ultrasound and orbital computed tomography were used for diagnosis. Ficoll-Paque density gradient centrifugation was used to isolate PBMCs from approximately 10 ml of fresh peripheral blood. Trizol reagent was used to extract the total RNA, and its quality was then checked on an Agilent 2100 Bioanalyzer. This clonotype has ten or more counts. This clone's antigen is unknown. No base quality values were provided; no much bigger clone lies one nucleotide off.

The sequence came from a woman in her 30s with Graves' ophthalmopathy. Donor details come from another sample of the same person, matched by shared clones. Sequencing was carried out using blood. The sequence joins TRBV4-1 to TRBJ2-7; TRBD2 is a possible D gene, resting on 6 matching bases. The base sequence is TGCGCCAGCAGCCAAGGCCGGGAGCCCTACGAGCAGTACTTC. Its coded protein is CASSQGREPYEQYF.